This T cell receptor (beta chain) was sequenced during a study of Graves' ophthalmopathy and Graves' hyperthyroidism. Amplification of TCR beta CDR3 regions used RNA transcripts. HTBI primers served in a first-round RT-PCR, which a second-round multiplex PCR followed. TCRdb re-analysed the multiplex PCR reads in MiXCR, keeping a single row per CDR3 protein. The sample carries 650,000 to 900,000 distinct CDR3 sequences, 40% recorded once. CDR1 is ENHRY, CDR2 SYGVKD, per germline. Trimming took off 6 bases at V and 3 bases at J, with 9 bases between the two ends. This CDR3 has 14 amino acids. This TCR was recovered from an adult man with Graves' ophthalmopathy. Material: peripheral blood. The rearrangement uses TRBV10-3 and TRBJ1-6; D is perhaps TRBD1 (5 bases). The CDR3 reads CAISGTDYNSPLHF. The CDR3, as DNA: TGTGCCATCAGCGGGACGGACTATAATTCACCCCTCCACTTT.